The rows below give T cell receptor beta chains drawn from one sample of a study of neurological immune-mediated disorders. TCRdb re-analysed the 5' RACE reads in MiXCR, keeping a single row per CDR3 protein. This table holds about 55,000 distinct CDR3 sequences, about 4% found once. The specimen was CD4+ T cells from blood. The receptors were sampled from a woman aged 40 to 55 with multiple sclerosis. Each CDR3 is given with its conserved first and last residue. D genes are given only for firm matches. Clone size, where shown, is once, few, many, or a class for clones that have expanded.

CDR3aa: CASSLPGRGAPGGYTF
CDR3nt: TGTGCCAGCAGCTTACCGGGGAGGGGGGCGCCGGGAGGCTACACCTTC
j_gene: TRBJ1-2
d_gene: .
v_gene: TRBV7-2
abundance: medium-sized

CDR3aa: CASSRASGAGHEQFF
CDR3nt: TGTGCCAGCAGCCGAGCGAGCGGGGCGGGGCATGAGCAGTTCTTC
j_gene: TRBJ2-1
d_gene: TRBD2
v_gene: TRBV7-2
abundance: many

CDR3aa: CSASGLAGANGADTQYF
CDR3nt: TGCAGTGCCTCGGGACTAGCGGGGGCTAACGGGGCAGATACGCAGTATTTT
j_gene: TRBJ2-3
d_gene: TRBD2
v_gene: TRBV20-1
abundance: many

CDR3aa: CASSQEWVTSGGAYEQYF
CDR3nt: TGCGCCAGCAGCCAAGAGTGGGTGACTAGCGGGGGGGCCTACGAGCAGTACTTC
j_gene: TRBJ2-7
d_gene: TRBD2
v_gene: TRBV4-1
abundance: many

CDR3aa: CASHPGPRSTEAFF
CDR3nt: TGTGCCTCCCACCCGGGGCCCAGGAGCACTGAAGCTTTCTTT
j_gene: TRBJ1-1
d_gene: .
v_gene: TRBV10-3
abundance: .

CDR3aa: CASSFTGGGYNEQFF
CDR3nt: TGTGCCAGCAGTTTTACGGGGGGGGGGTACAATGAGCAGTTCTTC
j_gene: TRBJ2-1
d_gene: TRBD2
v_gene: TRBV12-3/TRBV12-4
abundance: many

CDR3aa: CSARETSGGRSNEQFF
CDR3nt: TGCAGTGCTAGAGAAACAAGCGGGGGGCGCTCCAATGAGCAGTTCTTC
j_gene: TRBJ2-1
d_gene: TRBD2
v_gene: TRBV20-1
abundance: many

CDR3aa: CASSRDLPNYGYTF
CDR3nt: TGCGCCAGCTCCAGGGACCTACCTAACTATGGCTACACCTTC
j_gene: TRBJ1-2
d_gene: .
v_gene: TRBV5-1
abundance: many

CDR3aa: CSARDQGGNNYGYTF
CDR3nt: TGCAGTGCTAGAGATCAGGGGGGGAATAACTATGGCTACACCTTC
j_gene: TRBJ1-2
d_gene: TRBD1
v_gene: TRBV20-1
abundance: many

CDR3aa: CASSLVYGAGGTDTQYF
CDR3nt: TGTGCCAGCAGCTTAGTTTACGGGGCGGGGGGGACAGATACGCAGTATTTT
j_gene: TRBJ2-3
d_gene: TRBD2
v_gene: TRBV7-9
abundance: .

CDR3aa: CASSEAQYTDTQYF
CDR3nt: TGCGCCAGCAGCGAAGCGCAGTACACAGATACGCAGTATTTT
j_gene: TRBJ2-3
d_gene: .
v_gene: TRBV5-1
abundance: many

CDR3aa: CASSQTMEDTEAFF
CDR3nt: TGTGCCAGCAGCCAGACTATGGAGGACACTGAAGCTTTCTTT
j_gene: TRBJ1-1
d_gene: .
v_gene: TRBV7-8
abundance: many

CDR3aa: CASSPWTGSNYGYTF
CDR3nt: TGTGCCAGCAGCCCCTGGACAGGGTCTAACTATGGCTACACCTTC
j_gene: TRBJ1-2
d_gene: TRBD1
v_gene: TRBV7-2
abundance: many

CDR3aa: CASSLTQGVYGYTF
CDR3nt: TGTGCCAGCAGTCTCACACAGGGGGTCTATGGCTACACCTTC
j_gene: TRBJ1-2
d_gene: TRBD1
v_gene: TRBV27
abundance: many

CDR3aa: CASSPGLNQPQHF
CDR3nt: TGTGCCAGCAGTCCGGGCCTCAATCAGCCCCAGCATTTT
j_gene: TRBJ1-5
d_gene: .
v_gene: TRBV27
abundance: many

CDR3aa: CASSLLAGSNQPQHF
CDR3nt: TGTGCCAGCAGTCTTTTAGCCGGTAGCAATCAGCCCCAGCATTTT
j_gene: TRBJ1-5
d_gene: .
v_gene: TRBV6-5
abundance: many

CDR3aa: CSARDPSGVGEQFF
CDR3nt: TGCAGTGCTAGAGACCCTAGCGGGGTTGGTGAGCAGTTCTTC
j_gene: TRBJ2-1
d_gene: TRBD2
v_gene: TRBV20-1
abundance: many

CDR3aa: CASSQGQDYGPLHF
CDR3nt: TGTGCCAGCAGCCAGGGACAGGACTATGGACCCCTCCACTTT
j_gene: TRBJ1-6
d_gene: TRBD1
v_gene: TRBV5-5
abundance: many

CDR3aa: CATSSQITAGEEETQYF
CDR3nt: TGTGCCACCAGCTCCCAAATTACAGCGGGGGAGGAAGAGACCCAGTACTTC
j_gene: TRBJ2-5
d_gene: TRBD2
v_gene: TRBV15
abundance: many

CDR3aa: CSAGGLGLNTEAFF
CDR3nt: TGCAGTGCCGGAGGGTTGGGATTGAACACTGAAGCTTTCTTT
j_gene: TRBJ1-1
d_gene: .
v_gene: TRBV20-1
abundance: many

CDR3aa: CASSLARRIVGSNEQFF
CDR3nt: TGTGCCAGCAGCCTGGCCAGGCGGATCGTGGGGAGCAATGAGCAGTTCTTC
j_gene: TRBJ2-1
d_gene: .
v_gene: TRBV5-8
abundance: many

CDR3aa: CSAPGTGYLNQPQHF
CDR3nt: TGCAGTGCGCCCGGGACAGGGTACTTGAATCAGCCCCAGCATTTT
j_gene: TRBJ1-5
d_gene: TRBD1
v_gene: TRBV20-1
abundance: many

CDR3aa: CASSLAPTNTDTQYF
CDR3nt: TGTGCCAGCAGCTTAGCGCCGACCAACACAGATACGCAGTATTTT
j_gene: TRBJ2-3
d_gene: .
v_gene: TRBV7-2
abundance: many

CDR3aa: CSVERTGLSYGYTF
CDR3nt: TGCAGCGTGGAGAGGACAGGGCTTTCATATGGCTACACCTTC
j_gene: TRBJ1-2
d_gene: TRBD1
v_gene: TRBV29-1
abundance: many

CDR3aa: CASSLARTGDTEAFF
CDR3nt: TGCGCCAGCAGCTTGGCTCGGACAGGAGACACTGAAGCTTTCTTT
j_gene: TRBJ1-1
d_gene: TRBD1
v_gene: TRBV5-1
abundance: few

CDR3aa: CSVVRGNTEAFF
CDR3nt: TGCAGCGTGGTAAGGGGGAACACTGAAGCTTTCTTT
j_gene: TRBJ1-1
d_gene: .
v_gene: TRBV29-1
abundance: many

CDR3aa: CASSLTTERVNEQFF
CDR3nt: TGCGCCAGCAGCTTAACAACGGAGAGGGTCAATGAGCAGTTCTTC
j_gene: TRBJ2-1
d_gene: .
v_gene: TRBV5-1
abundance: many

CDR3aa: CASRLQGSEAFF
CDR3nt: TGCGCCAGCAGATTACAGGGGAGTGAAGCTTTCTTT
j_gene: TRBJ1-1
d_gene: TRBD1
v_gene: TRBV5-1
abundance: many

CDR3aa: CASSSRTGVGQPQHF
CDR3nt: TGTGCCAGCAGCTCCCGGACAGGGGTCGGACAGCCCCAGCATTTT
j_gene: TRBJ1-5
d_gene: TRBD1
v_gene: TRBV7-2
abundance: many

CDR3aa: CSAPRSGEVNTEAFF
CDR3nt: TGCAGTGCTCCCCGGTCAGGGGAGGTGAACACTGAAGCTTTCTTT
j_gene: TRBJ1-1
d_gene: .
v_gene: TRBV20-1
abundance: many

CDR3aa: CASSFLGEAYNEQFF
CDR3nt: TGCGCCAGCAGCTTCCTTGGGGAAGCCTACAATGAGCAGTTCTTC
j_gene: TRBJ2-1
d_gene: .
v_gene: TRBV5-1
abundance: many

CDR3aa: CASSPRGMNTEAFF
CDR3nt: TGCGCCAGCAGCCCGAGAGGCATGAACACTGAAGCTTTCTTT
j_gene: TRBJ1-1
d_gene: .
v_gene: TRBV5-1
abundance: many

CDR3aa: CASSLRARDRGLLNTGELFF
CDR3nt: TGTGCCAGCAGCTTGAGGGCCAGGGACAGGGGGCTTCTGAACACCGGGGAGCTGTTTTTT
j_gene: TRBJ2-2
d_gene: TRBD1
v_gene: TRBV7-6
abundance: many

CDR3aa: CASSRETGGIYEQYF
CDR3nt: TGTGCCAGCAGCCGAGAGACAGGGGGCATCTACGAGCAGTACTTC
j_gene: TRBJ2-7
d_gene: TRBD1
v_gene: TRBV7-2
abundance: many

CDR3aa: CASSIGRAGGLYEQYF
CDR3nt: TGCGCCAGCAGTATCGGTCGAGCGGGGGGCCTTTACGAGCAGTACTTC
j_gene: TRBJ2-7
d_gene: TRBD2
v_gene: TRBV5-1
abundance: many